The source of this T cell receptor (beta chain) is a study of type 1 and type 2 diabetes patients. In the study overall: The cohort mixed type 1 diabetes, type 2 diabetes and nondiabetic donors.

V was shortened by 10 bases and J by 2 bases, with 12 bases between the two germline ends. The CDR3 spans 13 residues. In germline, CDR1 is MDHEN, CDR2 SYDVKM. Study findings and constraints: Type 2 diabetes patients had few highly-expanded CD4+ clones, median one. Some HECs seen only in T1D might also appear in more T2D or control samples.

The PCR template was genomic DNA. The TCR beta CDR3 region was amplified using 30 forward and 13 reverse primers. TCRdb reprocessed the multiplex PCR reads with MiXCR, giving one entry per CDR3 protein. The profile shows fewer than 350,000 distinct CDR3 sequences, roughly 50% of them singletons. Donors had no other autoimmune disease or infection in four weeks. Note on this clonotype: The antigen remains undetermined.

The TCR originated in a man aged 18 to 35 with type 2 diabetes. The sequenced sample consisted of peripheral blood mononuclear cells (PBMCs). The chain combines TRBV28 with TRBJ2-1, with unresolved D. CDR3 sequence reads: CATLRPAYNEQFF. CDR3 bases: TGTGCCACCCTCCGCCCGGCCTACAATGAGCAGTTCTTC.